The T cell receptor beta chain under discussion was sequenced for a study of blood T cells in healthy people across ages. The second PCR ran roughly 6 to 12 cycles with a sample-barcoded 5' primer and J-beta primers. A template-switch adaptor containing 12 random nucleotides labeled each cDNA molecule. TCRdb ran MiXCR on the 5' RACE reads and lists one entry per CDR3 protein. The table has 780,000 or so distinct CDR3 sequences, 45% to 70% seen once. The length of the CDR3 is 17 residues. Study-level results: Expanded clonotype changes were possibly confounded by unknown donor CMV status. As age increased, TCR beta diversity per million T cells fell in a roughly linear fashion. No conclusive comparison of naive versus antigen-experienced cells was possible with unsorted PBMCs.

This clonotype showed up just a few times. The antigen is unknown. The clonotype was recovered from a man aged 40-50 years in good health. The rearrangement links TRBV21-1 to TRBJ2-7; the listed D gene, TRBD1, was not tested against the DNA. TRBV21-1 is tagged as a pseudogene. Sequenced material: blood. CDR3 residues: CASSKERGQGVTYEQYF. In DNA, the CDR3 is TGTGCCAGCAGCAAAGAGAGAGGGCAGGGGGTGACCTACGAGCAGTACTTC.